This T cell receptor beta chain was recorded in a study of blood T cell repertoires in COVID-19. V lost 7 bases to trimming and J lost 6 bases, with 16 bases between them. This CDR3 spans 14 amino acids. Germline CDR1 is SGHAT and CDR2 is FQNNGV. Profiled with immunoSEQ multiplex PCR; TCRdb holds only in-frame clones, not every one. Of tens of thousands of clones listed, around nine tenths are singletons. Sample: peripheral blood. V is TRBV11-2 and J is TRBJ2-1, with D tentatively TRBD2 (5 bases). The clonotype was recovered from a man aged 60 to 69 with active or convalescent COVID-19. CDR3 coding DNA: TGTGCCAGCACCGAAGCAGCGGAAGGCAATGAGCAGTTCTTC. This sequence encodes CASTEAAEGNEQFF.